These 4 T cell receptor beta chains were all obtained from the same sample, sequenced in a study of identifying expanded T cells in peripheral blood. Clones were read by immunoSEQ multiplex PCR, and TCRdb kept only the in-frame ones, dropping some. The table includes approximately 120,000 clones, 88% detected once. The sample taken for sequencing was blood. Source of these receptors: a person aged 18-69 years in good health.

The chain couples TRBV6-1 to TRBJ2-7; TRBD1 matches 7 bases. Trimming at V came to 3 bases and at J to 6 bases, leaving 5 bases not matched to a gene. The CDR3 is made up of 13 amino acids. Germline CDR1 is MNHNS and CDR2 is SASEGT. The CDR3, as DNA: TGTGCCAGCAGTGAGAGGGGGCGAAGCGAGCAGTACTTC. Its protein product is CASSERGRSEQYF.

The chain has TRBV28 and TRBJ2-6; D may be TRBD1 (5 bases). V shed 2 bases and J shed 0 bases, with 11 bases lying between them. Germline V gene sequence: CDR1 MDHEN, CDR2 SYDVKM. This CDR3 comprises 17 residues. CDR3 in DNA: TGTGCCAGCAGTTTAGGTGGACAACTCTCTGGGGCCAACGTCCTGACTTTC. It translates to CASSLGGQLSGANVLTF.

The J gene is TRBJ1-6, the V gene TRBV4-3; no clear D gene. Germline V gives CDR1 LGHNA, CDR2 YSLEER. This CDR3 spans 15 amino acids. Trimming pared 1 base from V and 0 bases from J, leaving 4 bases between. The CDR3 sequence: CASSQVSSYNSPLHF. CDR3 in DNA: TGCGCCAGCAGCCAAGTAAGCTCCTATAATTCACCCCTCCACTTT.

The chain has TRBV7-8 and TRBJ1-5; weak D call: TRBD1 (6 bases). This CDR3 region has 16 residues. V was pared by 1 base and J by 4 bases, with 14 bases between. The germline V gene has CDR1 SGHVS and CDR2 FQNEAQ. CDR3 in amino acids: CASSLEGQFINQPQHF. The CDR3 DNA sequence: TGTGCCAGCAGCTTAGAAGGACAGTTTATTAATCAGCCCCAGCATTTT.